These T cell receptor beta chains were read from a single sample in a study of regulatory T cells in long-lasting Graves disease. TCRdb called the multiplex PCR reads again in MiXCR, with one record for every CDR3 protein. The sample records roughly 380,000 distinct CDR3 sequences, 15% to 18% being singletons. The starting material was peripheral blood mononuclear cells (PBMCs), obtained at new diagnosis, from a patient treated with antithyroid drugs. These TCRs come from a female donor with Graves disease. Each CDR3 is given with its conserved first and last residue. A D gene is named only where the DNA matches it firmly. Not every row has a clone size; where given, it reads once, few, many or a size class.

j_gene: TRBJ2-1
d_gene: -
v_gene: TRBV28
abundance: many
CDR3nt: TGTGCCTACGGGCCCCTGAACGCTGCGGATGAGCAGTTCTTC
CDR3aa: CAYGPLNAADEQFF

j_gene: TRBJ2-1
d_gene: TRBD2
v_gene: TRBV11-2
abundance: many
CDR3nt: TGTGCCAGCAGCTATCAGCGGGAGGGCTACAATGAGCAGTTCTTC
CDR3aa: CASSYQREGYNEQFF

j_gene: TRBJ2-3
d_gene: -
v_gene: TRBV7-2
abundance: many
CDR3nt: TGTGCCAGCAGCTTAAGAACAGGGCCCACAGATACGCAGTATTTT
CDR3aa: CASSLRTGPTDTQYF

j_gene: TRBJ1-2
d_gene: -
v_gene: TRBV27
abundance: -
CDR3nt: TGTGCCAGCAGTTTATCTGGTGTGGAGTATGGCTACACCTTC
CDR3aa: CASSLSGVEYGYTF

j_gene: TRBJ1-2
d_gene: -
v_gene: TRBV12-3/TRBV12-4
abundance: many
CDR3nt: TGTGCCAGCAGCATGACGGACTATGGCTACACCTTC
CDR3aa: CASSMTDYGYTF

j_gene: TRBJ2-1
d_gene: TRBD2
v_gene: TRBV7-9
abundance: -
CDR3nt: TGTGCCAGCAGCTCCCTAGCGGGAGTGCCACGGGAGCAGTTCTTC
CDR3aa: CASSSLAGVPREQFF

j_gene: TRBJ2-7
d_gene: TRBD2
v_gene: TRBV12-3/TRBV12-4
abundance: many
CDR3nt: TGTGCCAGCAGAACTGAAAGGACTAGCGGGATATACGAGCAGTACTTC
CDR3aa: CASRTERTSGIYEQYF

j_gene: TRBJ2-5
d_gene: -
v_gene: TRBV11-1
abundance: many
CDR3nt: TGTGCCAGCAGCTCACGTCGGGGTCAAGAGACCCAGTACTTC
CDR3aa: CASSSRRGQETQYF

j_gene: TRBJ1-2
d_gene: -
v_gene: TRBV11-1
abundance: many
CDR3nt: TGTGCCAGCAGCTTAGTCCTGGAGGGCTATGGCTACACCTTC
CDR3aa: CASSLVLEGYGYTF

j_gene: TRBJ2-3
d_gene: TRBD2
v_gene: TRBV3-1
abundance: -
CDR3nt: TGTGCCAGCAGCCCGCCCGGGACTAGCGGGGCAGATACGCAGTATTTT
CDR3aa: CASSPPGTSGADTQYF

j_gene: TRBJ2-1
d_gene: -
v_gene: TRBV29-1
abundance: many
CDR3nt: TGCAGCGTTCGGGGCACTCGAAGTGAGCAGTTCTTC
CDR3aa: CSVRGTRSEQFF

j_gene: TRBJ1-2
d_gene: -
v_gene: TRBV19
abundance: few
CDR3nt: TGTGCCAGTAGTATAACAAGGGCAGGACCTAAAGGGTATGGCTACACCTTC
CDR3aa: CASSITRAGPKGYGYTF

j_gene: TRBJ1-5
d_gene: TRBD1
v_gene: TRBV10-1
abundance: few
CDR3nt: TGCGCCAGTACTTTCGACAGGGGGATTAGCAATCAGCCCCAGCATTTT
CDR3aa: CASTFDRGISNQPQHF

j_gene: TRBJ2-7
d_gene: TRBD2
v_gene: TRBV10-3
abundance: -
CDR3nt: TGTGCCATCAGTGAGTCTGGATATAGCGGGACGGCCTACGAGCAGTACTTC
CDR3aa: CAISESGYSGTAYEQYF

j_gene: TRBJ1-2
d_gene: -
v_gene: TRBV20-1
abundance: few
CDR3nt: TGCAGTGCCCCCCTGTCCGGCACCTCTAACTATGGCTACACCTTC
CDR3aa: CSAPLSGTSNYGYTF

j_gene: TRBJ2-7
d_gene: -
v_gene: TRBV20-1
abundance: many
CDR3nt: TGCAGTGCTCCCCGAATGGGGCTCTGGAACGAGCAGTACTTC
CDR3aa: CSAPRMGLWNEQYF

j_gene: TRBJ2-1
d_gene: -
v_gene: TRBV6-5
abundance: -
CDR3nt: TGTGCCAGCAGTTATTCCTCCTCCAATGAGCAGTTCTTC
CDR3aa: CASSYSSSNEQFF

j_gene: TRBJ2-7
d_gene: TRBD2
v_gene: TRBV28
abundance: -
CDR3nt: TGTGCCAGCAGATCCGGGGGACTAGCGGGAGTCTCCTACGAGCAGTACTTC
CDR3aa: CASRSGGLAGVSYEQYF

j_gene: TRBJ1-2
d_gene: TRBD1
v_gene: TRBV11-3
abundance: many
CDR3nt: TGTGCCAGCAGCTTCGCACCCTCGGGACAGAAAATAGGCTACACCTTC
CDR3aa: CASSFAPSGQKIGYTF

j_gene: TRBJ2-7
d_gene: -
v_gene: TRBV12-3/TRBV12-4
abundance: few
CDR3nt: TGTGCCAGCAGCCCCCTCGGGGACACCGGGGAGCAGTACTTC
CDR3aa: CASSPLGDTGEQYF

j_gene: TRBJ2-3
d_gene: -
v_gene: TRBV7-7
abundance: -
CDR3nt: TGTGCCAGCAGCTCCGGGGGGCGGGGGACAGATACGCAGTATTTT
CDR3aa: CASSSGGRGTDTQYF

j_gene: TRBJ1-2
d_gene: -
v_gene: TRBV6-5
abundance: many
CDR3nt: TGTGCCAGCAGTTACGGGGACGGCTACACCTTC
CDR3aa: CASSYGDGYTF

j_gene: TRBJ1-2
d_gene: -
v_gene: TRBV3-1
abundance: many
CDR3nt: TGTGCCAGCAGCCAGGGGATGGAGGACCATGGCTACACCTTC
CDR3aa: CASSQGMEDHGYTF

j_gene: TRBJ2-7
d_gene: -
v_gene: TRBV11-3
abundance: many
CDR3nt: TGTGCCAGCAGCTTAAGATTGGTAGTTTGCTACGAGCAGTACTTC
CDR3aa: CASSLRLVVCYEQYF